These T cell receptor beta chains were read from a single sample in a study of graft-versus-host responses after intestinal transplantation. Profiling relied on immunoSEQ multiplex PCR, and the TCRdb table lists in-frame clones only, not all of them. The table lists under 90,000 clones, around 89% of them singletons, with 4% to 5% in the top ten. No antigen has been assigned to these receptors. Material: unstimulated CD8+ T cells sorted from spleen or lymph node cells, obtained before transplant. The receptors stem from a human donor who was the organ donor for an intestinal transplant. Both conserved end residues are trimmed from each CDR3.

v_gene	CDR3aa
TRBV25-1	ASSAGGPGYT
TRBV6-5	ASSGQGADSEAF
TRBV19	ASSIDLEIDQPQH
TRBV15	ATSEPGGSPAVPGEQF
TRBV7-9	ASSLGGMDTEAF
TRBV19	ASIPGQGVGNQPQH
TRBV5-1	ASSPTGQPNTGELF
TRBV19	ASSLLVNTEAF
TRBV4-3	ASSGHLNTEAF
TRBV6-4	ASSETGGGNSPLH
TRBV27	ASSFQRGYNEQF
TRBV18	ASSPIRVQETQY
TRBV6-6	ASSYLAAGANVLT
TRBV7-6	ASSLGGWGGVINEQF
TRBV6-5	ASRTDRDAF
TRBV7-3	ASSLTETRDRMAGELF
TRBV4-1	ASSQGDTYYSPLH